One and the same sample provided the 21 T cell receptor beta chains below, sequenced in a study of cytomegalovirus exposure and HLA in healthy donors. PCR primers comprised 60 Vbeta and 13 Jbeta primers. Repertoires were generated with immunoSEQ multiplex PCR, while TCRdb's copy carries only in-frame clones and drops some. The top ten hold under 5% of the sample, which has about 140,000 clones, 75% to 85% seen once. The sample comprised PBMCs. Receptor source: a man aged 35-49 years in good health and CMV-seronegative.

V and J are TRBV9 and TRBJ1-6, with TRBD1 matching 8 bases. V dropped 4 bases and J dropped 10; count of bases not matched to a gene: 10. Germline V lookup: CDR1 SGDLS, CDR2 YYNGEE. This CDR3 region has 15 residues. The CDR3 sequence is CASSPQGQADSPLHF. The CDR3, as DNA: TGTGCCAGCAGCCCACAGGGACAGGCCGACTCACCCCTCCACTTT. Based on the CDR3 plus reference TRBV9 and TRBJ1-6, the full variable domain is DSGVTQTPKHLITATGQRVTLRCSPRSGDLSVYWYQQSLDQGLQFLIQYYNGEERAKGNILERFSAQQFPDLHSELNLSSLELGDSALYFCASSPQGQADSPLHFGNGTRLTVT.

The CDR3 is CASSQRWGPGPEAFF. The CDR3 DNA reads as TGCGCCAGCAGCCAACGTTGGGGCCCGGGTCCTGAAGCTTTCTTT. The chain employs TRBV4-3 and TRBJ1-1; D is possibly TRBD1 (5 bases). The V end was cut by 2 bases, the J end by 6 bases, with 16 bases between. This CDR3 contains 15 residues. Germline V gene data show CDR1 as LGHNA and CDR2 as YSLEER.

This sequence joins TRBV7-9 and TRBJ1-4, with D maybe TRBD1 (6 bases). Deletions cut 1 base from V and 7 bases from J, with 10 bases between. The CDR3 spans 14 residues. The germline gives CDR1 SEHNR, CDR2 FQNEAQ (reference sequence). For the CDR3, the DNA is TGTGCCAGCAGCTTAGACAGGGAGGGTGAAAAACTGTTTTTT. This codes for CASSLDREGEKLFF.

The rearrangement uses TRBV6-5 and TRBJ2-6, with D tentatively TRBD2 (5 bases). CDR3 length: 15 amino acids. V dropped 8 bases and J dropped 0 bases, with 11 bases sitting between them. Germline CDR1 and CDR2: MNHEY and SVGAGI. The CDR3 here is CASSLGVSGANVLTF. The CDR3 nucleotides are TGTGCCAGCTCCCTGGGAGTCTCTGGGGCCAACGTCCTGACTTTC.

This clone was seen just once. CDR3 DNA: TGTGCCACCCTGAGGGGGTTATATGGCTACACCTTC. Translation: CATLRGLYGYTF. The V call is TRBV19, the J call TRBJ1-2; TRBD1 is a possible D gene (6 bases). The length of the CDR3 is 12 residues. V was shortened by 10 bases and J by 5 bases, with 14 bases between the two germline ends. Per germline, CDR1 LNHDA and CDR2 SQIVND (reference sequence).

The chain uses TRBV5-1 and TRBJ2-7; TRBD1 is a possible D gene (7 bases). There are 13 residues in the CDR3. Germline CDR1 and CDR2: SGHRS and YFSETQ. Trimming pared 4 bases from V and 6 bases from J, leaving 14 bases between. Here the CDR3 DNA reads TGCGCCAGCAGCGATTCAGGGGGACTCGAGCAGTACTTC. The encoded protein is CASSDSGGLEQYF.

The chain employs TRBV2 and TRBJ1-5; D possibly corresponds to TRBD1 (6 bases). The CDR3 totals 14 residues. Trimming left V 7 bases short and J 3 bases short, with 13 bases between. CDR1 is SNHLY, CDR2 FYNNEI, per germline. CDR3 protein: CASTLTGNNQPQHF. Written as DNA, the CDR3 is TGTGCCAGCACCCTGACAGGCAACAATCAGCCCCAGCATTTT. The whole variable domain, remainder taken from reference TRBV2 and TRBJ1-5, is EPEVTQTPSHQVTQMGQEVILRCVPISNHLYFYWYRQILGQKVEFLVSFYNNEISEKSEIFDDQFSVERPDGSNFTLKIRSTKLEDSAMYFCASTLTGNNQPQHFGDGTRLSIL.

This chain links TRBV16 with TRBJ2-6; 9 bases fit TRBD1. V lost 4 bases and J lost 2; bases outside the gene matches: 9. CDR3 size: 18 residues. Germline V CDR1 and CDR2: KGHSY, FQNENV. The chain's CDR3 is CASSRSDRGKAGANVLTF. The CDR3 DNA reads as TGTGCCAGCAGCCGATCCGACAGGGGGAAAGCTGGGGCCAACGTCCTGACTTTC.

CDR3 in amino acids: CASSYRAAGTDTQYF. The CDR3 region has the DNA TGTGCCAGCAGTTACCGGGCGGCGGGGACAGATACGCAGTATTTT. The chain recombines TRBV6-5 with TRBJ2-3; D perhaps matches TRBD2 (6 bases). CDR3 length: 15 amino acids. Germline values: CDR1 MNHEY, CDR2 SVGAGI. V was shortened by 2 bases and J by 3 bases, with 12 bases between the two germline ends.

The chain has TRBV10-3 and TRBJ1-2, with 8 bases fitting TRBD1. The germline CDR1 and CDR2 sequences are ENHRY and SYGVKD. Trimming took 3 bases from V and 4 from J; bases not matched to a gene: 4. This CDR3 has 14 residues. The CDR3 protein is CAISESGGPYGYTF. The DNA of the CDR3 is TGTGCCATCAGTGAATCAGGGGGCCCCTATGGCTACACCTTC.

This clone is a singleton in its sample. This chain links TRBV6-5 with TRBJ1-6; TRBD1 aligns across 12 bases. The V gene's germline CDR1 is MNHEY and CDR2 SVGAGI. Losses at the gene ends were 5 bases for V and 7 bases for J; bases not matched to a gene: 3. The CDR3 is 15 residues long. CDR3 region: CASSRDRGLNSPLHF. The CDR3 DNA follows: TGTGCCAGCAGTCGGGACAGGGGGCTCAATTCACCCCTCCACTTT.

This chain links TRBV2 with TRBJ1-2; D gene uncertain. Looked up from germline, CDR1 is SNHLY and CDR2 is FYNNEI. V was trimmed by 3 bases and J by 0 bases, leaving 11 bases between them. The CDR3 sequence is 15 residues long. The CDR3 region has the DNA TGTGCCAGCAGTGACGCGGGGATAGCTAACTATGGCTACACCTTC. It codes for CASSDAGIANYGYTF.

The chain recombines TRBV18 with TRBJ2-3, with D perhaps TRBD1 (6 bases). This CDR3 has 14 residues. The V gene lost 11 bases and the J gene lost 1 base, with 16 bases spanning the gap. CDR1 is KGHSH and CDR2 is LQKENI in the germline V gene. CDR3 sequence reads: CALARSGGTDTQYF. The CDR3, as DNA: TGTGCCTTAGCTCGGTCAGGGGGCACAGATACGCAGTATTTT.

The chain is built from TRBV11-1 and TRBJ2-3, with 8 nucleotides matching TRBD1. The V and J ends lost 0 bases and 4 bases, in that order; junction bases with no gene match: 12. CDR1 and CDR2 from the germline V gene are SGHAT and FQDESV (reference sequence). The CDR3 covers 18 residues. The CDR3 nucleotides read TGTGCCAGCAGCTTAGCGGCTCGGACAGGGATGTGGGCAGATACGCAGTATTTT. This gives the protein CASSLAARTGMWADTQYF.

The V gene is TRBV5-6, the J gene TRBJ2-7, with D possibly being TRBD1 (6 bases). CDR1 is SGHDT and CDR2 is YYEEEE in the germline V gene. CDR3 size: 13 residues. Trimming stripped 4 bases from V and 1 base from J, with 9 bases between. The CDR3 here is CASSLGHSYEQYF. In nucleotides, the CDR3 is TGTGCCAGCAGCCTGGGACATTCCTACGAGCAGTACTTC.

CDR3 amino acids: CASKGDRSVSYEQYF. The CDR3 DNA reads TGTGCCAGCAAGGGTGACAGGTCGGTTTCCTACGAGCAGTACTTC. The V call is TRBV2, the J call TRBJ2-7; perhaps TRBD1 as D (6 bases). Germline V gene sequence: CDR1 SNHLY, CDR2 FYNNEI. V lost 7 bases and J 1 base, leaving 17 bases between the germline ends. This CDR3 comprises 15 residues.

DNA for the CDR3: TGCGCCAGCAGAAAGACTGGATATAGCAATCAGCCCCAGCATTTT. Translating gives CASRKTGYSNQPQHF. This chain joins TRBV5-1 and TRBJ1-5, with unresolved D. Germline V gene sequence: CDR1 SGHRS, CDR2 YFSETQ. Trimming took off 5 bases at V and 0 bases at J, with 12 bases between the two ends. This CDR3 is 15 amino acids long. Combining the CDR3 with reference TRBV5-1 and TRBJ1-5 gives the whole variable domain KAGVTQTPRYLIKTRGQQVTLSCSPISGHRSVSWYQQTPGQGLQFLFEYFSETQRNKGNFPGRFSGRQFSNSRSEMNVSTLELGDSALYLCASRKTGYSNQPQHFGDGTRLSIL.

V usage is TRBV30 and J usage is TRBJ1-1; D unresolved. CDR1 and CDR2 (germline): GTSNPN, SVGIG (reference sequence). This CDR3 region has 14 residues. Trimming left V 0 bases short and J 3 bases short, with 11 bases between. CDR3 nucleotides: TGTGCCTGGAGTGTCCGGAGGTGGGACACTGAAGCTTTCTTT. The encoded protein is CAWSVRRWDTEAFF. Together with reference TRBV30 and TRBJ1-1, the CDR3 gives the full variable domain: SQTIHQWPATLVQPVGSPLSLECTVEGTSNPNLYWYRQAAGRGLQLLFYSVGIGQISSEVPQNLSASRPQDRQFILSSKKLLLSDSGFYLCAWSVRRWDTEAFFGQGTRLTVV.

The chain carries TRBV4-1 and TRBJ1-5; tentatively, D is TRBD1 (5 bases). V was pared by 2 bases and J by 0 bases, with 14 bases between. This CDR3 has 17 residues. Germline V gene data show CDR1 as MGHRA and CDR2 as YSYEKL. Here the CDR3 reads CASSQTGTFRSNQPQHF. CDR3 bases: TGCGCCAGCAGCCAAACCGGGACTTTCCGTAGCAATCAGCCCCAGCATTTT.

This rearrangement joins TRBV6-5 to TRBJ2-7; weak D call: TRBD1 (6 bases). The V and J ends lost 10 bases and 2 bases respectively, with 15 bases between them. The CDR3 runs to 13 residues. CDR1 is MNHEY, CDR2 SVGAGI, per germline. The CDR3 DNA reads as TGTGCCACTTGGGGGCTGGAAGCCTACGAGCAGTACTTC. Its protein product is CATWGLEAYEQYF.

On this clone itself: This specimen includes other DNA sequences encoding the same CDR3. The V call is TRBV2, the J call TRBJ1-6; maybe TRBD1 (5 bases). V lost 6 bases, J lost 9 bases, and 24 bases lay in between. The CDR3 consists of 17 residues. The germline V gene encodes CDR1 SNHLY and CDR2 FYNNEI. The CDR3 nucleotides are TGTGCCAGCAGAGCGACAGATCCCCGCTCCCAGGGTTCACCCCTCCACTTT. It codes for CASRATDPRSQGSPLHF.